This T cell receptor beta chain was sequenced in a study of control samples from healthy donors and cancer patients. Sequenced by immunoSEQ multiplex PCR; TCRdb stores in-frame clones only, minus some. The table has fewer than 100,000 clones, 82% seen once; the top ten hold more than 1.5%. The V and J ends lost 7 bases and 3 bases, in that order; junction bases with no gene match: 6. Per germline, CDR1 SNHLY and CDR2 FYNNEI. The length of the CDR3 is 14 residues. The chain recombines TRBV2 with TRBJ2-1, with 7 bases identical to TRBD2. The sequence was obtained from a man aged 60 to 69 in good health. The sample consisted of blood. The CDR3 coding sequence is TGTGCCAGCACCGAGGGCGGGAGCTACAATGAGCAGTTCTTC. This translates into CASTEGGSYNEQFF.